This is a list of T cell receptor beta chains from one sample in a study of lymphopenia after photon versus proton radiotherapy. Repertoires were generated with immunoSEQ multiplex PCR, while TCRdb's copy carries only in-frame clones and drops some. This table holds 17,000 or so clones, 84% found once. This sample comprised peripheral blood, obtained from a patient treated with proton-based radiotherapy. The receptor source for this set is a man aged 65 to 79 with pancreatic cancer. Both conserved end residues are part of each CDR3. The D gene is left open where the match is weak. Expanded clones get a size class; other rows say once, few or many, or leave the size out.

J | size | V | D | CDR3 | DNA
TRBJ2-5 | NA | TRBV30 | NA | CAWGVGAETQYF | TGTGCCTGGGGGGTTGGAGCAGAGACCCAGTACTTC
TRBJ1-6 | NA | TRBV5-4 | TRBD1 | CASSREAGGASGSPLHF | TGTGCCAGCAGCCGGGAGGCAGGGGGCGCGAGTGGTTCACCCCTCCACTTT
TRBJ1-4 | NA | TRBV19 | NA | CASDTLGNSGKLFF | TGTGCCAGTGATACACTTGGAAATTCTGGAAAACTGTTTTTT
TRBJ1-6 | NA | TRBV11-2 | NA | CASAGGVSSYNSPLHF | TGTGCCAGCGCTGGGGGGGTGTCCTCCTATAATTCACCCCTCCACTTT
TRBJ1-5 | NA | TRBV18 | NA | CASSPPLGGDQPQHF | TGTGCCAGCTCACCACCTCTGGGCGGAGATCAGCCCCAGCATTTT
TRBJ2-1 | NA | TRBV7-8 | TRBD1 | CASSQWTGQGEQFF | TGTGCCAGCAGCCAATGGACAGGGCAGGGTGAGCAGTTCTTC
TRBJ2-7 | NA | TRBV27 | NA | CASSPQQGRSYEQYF | TGTGCCAGCAGTCCTCAACAGGGTCGCTCCTACGAACAGTACTTC
TRBJ2-3 | NA | TRBV29-1 | TRBD1 | CSVTGTGPSTDTQYF | TGCAGCGTTACCGGGACAGGCCCTAGCACAGATACGCAGTATTTT
TRBJ1-2 | NA | TRBV7-8 | NA | CASSQRTSQVNYTF | TGTGCCAGCAGCCAACGGACGTCCCAAGTGAATTACACCTTC
TRBJ2-5 | NA | TRBV18 | NA | CASSPPDKRVQETQYF | TGTGCCAGCTCACCACCGGATAAGAGGGTCCAAGAGACCCAGTACTTC
TRBJ2-4 | NA | TRBV5-1 | TRBD2 | CASSPNSGAIKNIQYF | TGCGCCAGCAGCCCAAATAGCGGGGCAATCAAAAACATTCAGTACTTC
TRBJ1-6 | NA | TRBV30 | TRBD1 | CAWSVRDRGYHTSPLHF | TGTGCCTGGAGTGTCCGGGACAGGGGATACCATACTTCACCCCTCCACTTT
TRBJ1-2 | NA | TRBV15 | TRBD1 | CATSGSGTGAGGYTF | TGTGCCACCAGCGGATCCGGGACAGGGGCGGGTGGCTACACCTTC
TRBJ2-1 | NA | TRBV5-4 | TRBD1 | CASSLRAGGSEQFF | TGTGCCAGCAGCCTGAGGGCAGGGGGTAGTGAGCAGTTCTTC
TRBJ2-5 | NA | TRBV12-5 | NA | CASGSRTSQETQYF | TGTGCTAGTGGTTCAAGGACAAGTCAAGAGACCCAGTACTTC
TRBJ1-2 | NA | TRBV6-1 | TRBD1 | CASNRQGDYGYTF | TGTGCCAGCAATAGACAGGGTGACTATGGCTACACCTTC
TRBJ2-3 | NA | TRBV19 | NA | CASTRGGTDTQYF | TGTGCCAGTACCCGAGGGGGCACAGATACGCAGTATTTT
TRBJ1-1 | NA | TRBV4-1 | NA | CASSQDRGQQAFF | TGCGCCAGCAGCCAAGATCGTGGACAGCAGGCTTTCTTT
TRBJ1-5 | NA | TRBV7-9 | NA | CASSRDGNQPQHF | TGTGCCAGCAGCCGGGACGGAAATCAGCCCCAGCATTTT
TRBJ2-3 | NA | TRBV29-1 | NA | CSGDSSSTDTQYF | TGCAGCGGTGACAGTTCTAGCACAGATACGCAGTATTTT
TRBJ2-7 | NA | TRBV2 | NA | CASSEGAPGQYF | TGTGCCAGCAGTGAGGGTGCCCCCGGGCAGTACTTC
TRBJ1-1 | NA | TRBV7-9 | NA | CASSLRGRHTEAFF | TGTGCCAGCAGCTTGCGGGGCAGACACACTGAAGCTTTCTTT
TRBJ2-2 | NA | TRBV9 | TRBD1 | CASSPRQGQTGELFF | TGTGCCAGCAGCCCCCGACAGGGGCAGACCGGGGAGCTGTTTTTT
TRBJ1-1 | NA | TRBV6-5 | NA | CASLRGTGMNTEAFF | TGTGCCAGCCTAAGGGGGACCGGGATGAACACTGAAGCTTTCTTT
TRBJ2-2 | NA | TRBV5-1 | NA | CASSLRGSRELFF | TGCGCCAGCAGCTTGAGAGGGAGCAGGGAGCTGTTTTTT
TRBJ2-7 | NA | TRBV20-1 | TRBD2 | CSVGRSYEQYF | TGCAGTGTCGGGAGGTCCTACGAGCAGTACTTC
TRBJ2-5 | NA | TRBV6-6 | NA | CASTSQVRGETQYF | TGTGCCAGCACCTCCCAAGTTAGGGGGGAGACCCAGTACTTC
TRBJ1-4 | NA | TRBV2 | TRBD1 | CASTRAQGVGEKLFF | TGTGCCAGCACCAGAGCCCAGGGGGTCGGTGAAAAACTGTTTTTT
TRBJ2-5 | NA | TRBV30 | NA | CAWSPPWSLETQYF | TGTGCCTGGAGTCCCCCTTGGAGTCTGGAGACCCAGTACTTC
TRBJ1-3 | NA | TRBV29-1 | NA | CSASGTDGNTIYF | TGCAGCGCATCCGGGACGGATGGAAACACCATATATTTT
TRBJ2-1 | NA | TRBV6-1 | NA | CASSEEGFQQFF | TGTGCCAGCAGTGAAGAGGGATTTCAGCAGTTCTTC
TRBJ2-5 | NA | TRBV7-9 | TRBD2 | CASSLASGGAGETQYF | TGTGCCAGCAGCTTAGCTAGCGGGGGGGCAGGAGAGACCCAGTACTTC
TRBJ2-1 | NA | TRBV19 | TRBD2 | CASGRTSGYNEQFF | TGTGCCAGCGGGAGGACTAGCGGATACAATGAGCAGTTCTTC
TRBJ2-1 | NA | TRBV11-3 | TRBD1 | CASSPLTGGGEQFF | TGTGCCAGCAGCCCGTTGACAGGGGGCGGTGAGCAGTTCTTC
TRBJ2-7 | NA | TRBV6-6 | NA | CASSNGFHSEQYF | TGTGCCAGCAGTAATGGATTCCACTCCGAGCAGTACTTC
TRBJ1-1 | NA | TRBV14 | NA | CASSQMPHTEAFF | TGTGCCAGCAGCCAGATGCCCCACACTGAAGCTTTCTTT
TRBJ2-1 | NA | TRBV6-8 | NA | CASSLPITGILNNEQFF | TGTGCCAGCAGTTTACCCATTACCGGGATCTTAAACAATGAGCAGTTCTTC
TRBJ1-3 | NA | TRBV7-8 | NA | CASSSAGPSSGNTIYF | TGTGCCAGCAGCTCCGCGGGGCCGAGCTCTGGAAACACCATATATTTT
TRBJ1-5 | NA | TRBV30 | NA | CAWSVGSGQPQHF | TGTGCCTGGAGTGTGGGATCGGGTCAGCCCCAGCATTTT
TRBJ1-2 | medium-sized | TRBV29-1 | TRBD1 | CSVVKTGGFGYTF | TGCAGCGTTGTTAAGACAGGGGGATTTGGCTACACCTTC
TRBJ2-7 | NA | TRBV29-1 | NA | CSVADYEQYF | TGCAGCGTTGCGGACTACGAGCAGTACTTC
TRBJ2-3 | NA | TRBV7-3 | NA | CASSPPATDTQYF | TGTGCCAGCAGCCCACCTGCCACAGATACGCAGTATTTT
TRBJ2-7 | NA | TRBV27 | NA | CASSRGGLLAQIYEQYF | TGTGCCAGCAGCCGAGGGGGGTTGTTAGCGCAGATTTACGAGCAGTACTTC
TRBJ2-6 | NA | TRBV30 | TRBD1 | CAWSFTRTGAFQGNVLTF | TGTGCCTGGAGTTTTACTAGGACAGGGGCGTTCCAGGGCAACGTCCTGACTTTC
TRBJ1-6 | medium-sized | TRBV5-1 | NA | CASRTGSNSYNSPLHF | TGCGCCAGCAGAACCGGGTCCAACTCCTATAATTCACCCCTCCACTTT
TRBJ2-1 | NA | TRBV10-3 | NA | CAISEFDNEQFF | TGTGCCATCAGTGAATTCGACAATGAGCAGTTCTTC
TRBJ1-1 | NA | TRBV19 | TRBD1 | CASSTTGGTEAFF | TGTGCCAGTAGTACGACAGGGGGCACTGAAGCTTTCTTT
TRBJ1-1 | NA | TRBV18 | NA | CASSPSGVNTEAFF | TGTGCCAGCTCACCGTCGGGGGTGAACACTGAAGCTTTCTTT
TRBJ2-7 | NA | TRBV11-2 | NA | CASSILGGGVGEQYF | TGTGCCAGCAGCATTCTAGGGGGTGGGGTAGGAGAGCAGTACTTC
TRBJ2-6 | NA | TRBV7-9 | TRBD1 | CASGGQLTGKSGANVLTF | TGTGCCAGCGGGGGACAGTTGACTGGGAAGTCTGGGGCCAACGTCCTGACTTTC
TRBJ1-6 | few | TRBV9 | NA | CASSRDLNSPLHF | TGTGCCAGTAGCCGGGACCTTAATTCACCCCTCCACTTT
TRBJ2-7 | NA | TRBV15 | TRBD2 | CATSREGGSVAEQYF | TGTGCCACCAGCAGAGAAGGCGGGAGTGTCGCCGAGCAGTACTTC
TRBJ1-4 | NA | TRBV5-1 | TRBD1 | CASSPLVGGTGLEKLFF | TGCGCCAGCAGCCCACTGGTAGGGGGGACAGGGCTTGAAAAACTGTTTTTT
TRBJ1-1 | NA | TRBV30 | NA | CAWSYGRYTEAFF | TGTGCCTGGAGCTACGGGAGATACACTGAAGCTTTCTTT
TRBJ1-5 | NA | TRBV11-3 | NA | CASSLMRNQPQHF | TGTGCCAGCAGCTTAATGAGGAATCAGCCCCAGCATTTT